Below are 20 T cell receptor beta chains sequenced from a single sample in a study of early T cells in non-severe SARS-CoV-2 infection. From the 5' RACE reads, TCRdb called clonotypes with MiXCR, one entry per CDR3 protein. This repertoire shows roughly 51,000 distinct CDR3 sequences, less than 7.5% found once; its top ten account for about 3%. Specimen: whole blood, collected at baseline. The origin of the receptors is an adult who was a healthcare worker with PCR-confirmed SARS-CoV-2 infection or an uninfected control (not recorded which).

This clonotype was picked up a small number of times. The rearrangement joins TRBV18 to TRBJ2-5, with 8 bases lining up with TRBD2. The CDR3 consists of 14 residues. The germline CDR1 and CDR2 sequences are KGHSH and LQKENI. Losses at the gene ends were 5 bases for V and 1 base for J; bases not matched to a gene: 3. CDR3: CASSTAGVQETQYF. The CDR3 DNA sequence: TGTGCCAGCTCAACAGCGGGGGTCCAAGAGACCCAGTACTTC.

The chain carries TRBV29-1 and TRBJ2-7; the D gene is possibly TRBD1 (6 bases). The V gene's germline CDR1 is SQVTM and CDR2 ANQGSEA. The CDR3 is 14 residues long. Trimming shortened V by 2 bases and J by 2 bases, and 13 bases separated the two germline ends. CDR3 DNA: TGCAGCGTTGAAAGCGGACAGACAACCTACGAGCAGTACTTC. Amino acids: CSVESGQTTYEQYF.

The table lists this clonotype with many counts. V gene TRBV7-2 combines with J gene TRBJ2-3; 7 bases are a match to TRBD2. The V segment lost 1 base and the J segment 1 base; nucleotides outside the gene matches: 8. There are 17 residues in the CDR3. Germline loops: CDR1 SGHTA, CDR2 FQGNSA. DNA of the CDR3: TGTGCCAGCAGCTTAGACGCTACAGCGGGGCGCACAGATACGCAGTATTTT. Its protein is CASSLDATAGRTDTQYF.

This clonotype came up a few times. The chain recombines TRBV18 with TRBJ1-6; no firm D call. The CDR3 runs to 14 residues. The germline V and J ends were trimmed by 1 base and 5 bases, with 6 bases remaining between them. Germline V CDR1 and CDR2: KGHSH, LQKENI. The CDR3 here is CASSPQGDNSPLHF. The CDR3 DNA is TGTGCCAGCTCACCACAGGGAGATAATTCACCCCTCCACTTT.

In this sample, this clonotype turned up many times. V usage is TRBV29-1 and J usage is TRBJ2-7; D could derive from TRBD1 or TRBD2 (5 bases each). The CDR3 spans 16 residues. V was shortened by 4 bases and J by 3 bases, with 22 bases between the two germline ends. Germline-derived CDR1 and CDR2 are SQVTM and ANQGSEA. The CDR3 DNA reads TGCAGCGTTGGGGAGAGGCCCCCGGGGCCCAACTACGAGCAGTACTTC. Translated: CSVGERPPGPNYEQYF.

This clonotype was observed at least ten times. The V gene is TRBV29-1, the J gene TRBJ2-7; D may be TRBD1 (6 bases). CDR3 length equals 12 residues. Germline CDR1 SQVTM, CDR2 ANQGSEA. The V gene lost 4 bases and the J gene lost 6 bases, with 13 bases spanning the gap. CDR3 bases: TGCAGCGTTGGAGTCCAGGGGATCGAGCAGTACTTC. As protein: CSVGVQGIEQYF.

This clonotype was counted at least ten times. The chain is built from TRBV24-1 and TRBJ1-1, with D possibly TRBD1 on 6 matching bases. The germline V gene has CDR1 KGHDR and CDR2 SFDVKD. CDR3 length: 15 residues. V lost 3 bases, J lost 1 base, and 11 bases lay in between. CDR3 region: CATSDPGAPNTEAFF. The CDR3 coding sequence is TGTGCCACCAGTGATCCAGGGGCCCCGAACACTGAAGCTTTCTTT.

At least ten counts were recorded for this clonotype. CDR3 amino acids: CASSPIGDGTGELFF. The CDR3 bases are TGTGCCAGCAGCCCAATAGGGGACGGGACCGGGGAGCTGTTTTTT. The chain recombines TRBV7-2 with TRBJ2-2; D tentatively fits TRBD1 or TRBD2 (5 bases each). This CDR3 is 15 amino acids long. Germline V gene data show CDR1 as SGHTA and CDR2 as FQGNSA. V shed 5 bases and J shed 5 bases, with 15 bases lying between them.

This clonotype was detected a few times. This chain links TRBV7-9 with TRBJ1-5; D gene ambiguous. V was cut by 1 base and J by 7 bases, with 8 bases left in between. Germline loops: CDR1 SEHNR, CDR2 FQNEAQ (reference sequence). The length of the CDR3 is 13 residues. The CDR3 loop is CASSLEGEQPQHF. The CDR3 DNA reads TGTGCCAGCAGCTTAGAGGGTGAGCAGCCCCAGCATTTT.

This clonotype was counted ten times or more. The J gene is TRBJ2-5, the V gene TRBV25-1; weak D call: TRBD1 (6 bases). Deletions cut 4 bases from V and 4 bases from J, with 16 bases between. Germline V lookup: CDR1 MGHDK, CDR2 SYGVNS. This CDR3 contains 15 residues. This CDR3 reads CASSAPGGGPETQYF. The CDR3, as DNA: TGTGCCAGCAGTGCACCTGGGGGCGGGCCAGAGACCCAGTACTTC.

This clonotype was observed a handful of times. The rearrangement joins TRBV6-2 or TRBV6-3 to TRBJ2-3; TRBD1 matches 10 bases. The trim removed 7 bases at V and 4 bases at J, leaving 8 bases unmatched. The CDR3 spans 15 residues. Germline loops: CDR1 MNHEY, CDR2 SVGEGT. CDR3 protein: CASIAGQGVSDTQYF. DNA for the CDR3: TGTGCCAGCATCGCCGGACAGGGGGTATCAGATACGCAGTATTTT.

In this sample, this clonotype turned up many times. The V gene is TRBV12-3 or TRBV12-4, the J gene TRBJ1-5; D is undetermined. The CDR3 spans 14 residues. Trimming took off 1 base at V and 4 bases at J, with 8 bases between the two ends. The chain's CDR3 is CASSLDSVNQPQHF. The DNA of the CDR3 is TGTGCCAGCAGTTTAGACAGCGTTAATCAGCCCCAGCATTTT.

This clonotype was seen many times. V and J are TRBV9 and TRBJ1-6; D might be TRBD1 (5 bases). V lost 0 bases, J lost 6 bases, and 10 bases lay in between. CDR1 is SGDLS, CDR2 YYNGEE, per germline. This CDR3 has 15 amino acids. The CDR3 reads CASSVEVGGNSPLHF. The DNA of the CDR3 is TGTGCCAGCAGCGTAGAAGTCGGGGGTAATTCACCCCTCCACTTT.

This clonotype has only a few counts. The genes are TRBV7-2 and TRBJ2-7; TRBD2 might be the D (5 bases). Trimming cost V 4 bases and J 9 bases, with 13 bases left between them. The germline CDR1 and CDR2 sequences are SGHTA and FQGNSA. This CDR3 comprises 12 residues. The CDR3 loop reads CASSSPGIGQYF. CDR3 DNA: TGTGCCAGCAGCTCCCCGGGGATAGGGCAGTACTTC.

The chain carries TRBV6-5 and TRBJ1-1; D uncertain. Per germline, CDR1 MNHEY and CDR2 SVGAGI. CDR3 size: 15 residues. V gave up 6 bases and J gave up 1 base, with 15 bases separating them. CDR3 DNA sequence: TGTGCCAGCAGGGAAGGCCCGGGGAAGAACACTGAAGCTTTCTTT. It translates to CASREGPGKNTEAFF.

This clonotype came up a few times. The chain carries TRBV6-4 and TRBJ1-1; D is perhaps TRBD1 (5 bases). V shed 6 bases and J shed 1 base, with 12 bases lying between them. The CDR3 is 14 amino acids. Germline V gene data show CDR1 as MRHNA and CDR2 as SNTAGT. CDR3 DNA sequence: TGTGCCAGCAGGGAGACAGACCGGAACACTGAAGCTTTCTTT. Encoded protein: CASRETDRNTEAFF.

Concerning this clonotype itself: A read error may explain this, as a much larger clone is one base away. The chain uses TRBV29-1 and TRBJ2-5; a possible D gene is TRBD1 (5 bases). CDR1 SQVTM and CDR2 ANQGSEA come from the germline V gene. V gave up 7 bases and J gave up 6 bases, with 15 bases separating them. There are 12 residues in the CDR3. The CDR3 loop is CSDIQGMQTQYF. The CDR3 DNA sequence: TGCAGCGACATCCAGGGTATGCAGACCCAGTACTTC. Based on the CDR3 plus reference TRBV29-1 and TRBJ2-5, the full variable domain is SAVISQKPSRDICQRGTSLTIQCQVDSQVTMMFWYRQQPGQSLTLIATANQGSEATYESGFVIDKFPISRPNLTFSTLTVSNMSPEDSSIYLCSDIQGMQTQYFGPGTRLLVL.

This chain links TRBV18 with TRBJ2-5, with TRBD1 as a possible D gene (5 bases). From germline, CDR1 is KGHSH and CDR2 LQKENI. V was pared by 3 bases and J by 1 base, with 9 bases between. This CDR3 contains 14 residues. The CDR3, as DNA: TGTGCCAGCTCACCTGGGGCTAGCCAAGAGACCCAGTACTTC. Amino acid sequence: CASSPGASQETQYF.

The V and J genes are TRBV28 and TRBJ1-1, with D hard to call. Trimming left V 6 bases short and J 3 bases short, with 11 bases between. The CDR3 spans 13 residues. Germline V gene sequence: CDR1 MDHEN, CDR2 SYDVKM. CDR3: CASSPTAYTEAFF. The CDR3 DNA follows: TGTGCCAGCAGCCCCACAGCTTACACTGAAGCTTTCTTT.

In DNA, the CDR3 is TGTGCCAGTACCTGGAGGGGGAGCACTGAAGCTTTCTTT. It is translated as CASTWRGSTEAFF. The V gene is TRBV19, the J gene TRBJ1-1; tentative D call: TRBD1 (6 bases). Germline V CDR1 and CDR2: LNHDA, SQIVND (reference sequence). The CDR3 consists of 13 residues. V shed 7 bases and J shed 4 bases, with 13 bases lying between them.